Listed below are T cell receptor beta chains from one sample, sequenced in a study of shared clonotypes between healthy human individuals. Clones were sequenced by immunoSEQ multiplex PCR, and TCRdb holds only the in-frame ones, with some missing. The sample yields 2 million to 3 million clones, under 95% seen once. The specimen was naive CD4+ T cells from PBMCs. The receptors here all came from a man between 18 and 35 years old in good health. Some clones in this sample may be carry-over from other donors' samples. Each CDR3 is given with its conserved first and last residue. Each record gives: J gene, V gene, clone size, D gene, CDR3 DNA, CDR3 protein. D genes are given only for firm matches. Clone size is not always given. Where it is, it says once, few, many or a class for expanded clones.

J: TRBJ2-7
V: TRBV13
size: .
D: .
DNA: TGTGCCAGCAGCTTAGACGGTAGCTCCTACGAGCAGTACTTC
CDR3: CASSLDGSSYEQYF

J: TRBJ2-7
V: TRBV28
size: .
D: .
DNA: TGTGCCAGCAGCGACCCCCGGAACGAGCAGTACTTC
CDR3: CASSDPRNEQYF

J: TRBJ2-7
V: TRBV5-4
size: .
D: TRBD1
DNA: TGTGCCAGCAGCCATAGCGGACAGGGGTTCTACGAGCAGTACTTC
CDR3: CASSHSGQGFYEQYF

J: TRBJ1-2
V: TRBV18
size: once
D: TRBD1
DNA: TGTGCCAGCTCAGTAACAGGGGACTATGGCTACACCTTC
CDR3: CASSVTGDYGYTF

J: TRBJ2-2
V: TRBV7-2
size: .
D: .
DNA: TGTGCCAGCAGCTTAGCGCCGGTAAAGGCCGGGGAGCTGTTTTTT
CDR3: CASSLAPVKAGELFF

J: TRBJ2-3
V: TRBV5-1
size: .
D: .
DNA: TGCGCCAGCAGCTTGTTTGGAGGGACCGATACGCAGTATTTT
CDR3: CASSLFGGTDTQYF

J: TRBJ1-4
V: TRBV28
size: .
D: .
DNA: TGTGCCAGCGGATTAACAGAAAAACTGTTTTTT
CDR3: CASGLTEKLFF

J: TRBJ2-1
V: TRBV18
size: once
D: TRBD2
DNA: TGTGCCAGCTCACCACCGTTCGTGGCTAGCGGGACCAATGAGCAGTTCTTC
CDR3: CASSPPFVASGTNEQFF

J: TRBJ1-6
V: TRBV9
size: .
D: TRBD1
DNA: TGTGCCAGCAGCGGCCGGGACAGTTATAATTCACCCCTCCACTTT
CDR3: CASSGRDSYNSPLHF

J: TRBJ2-5
V: TRBV5-1
size: .
D: TRBD1
DNA: TGCGCCAGCAGCCCTGCGCCCGGGACAGGCGGCCGGGGGGAGACCCAGTACTTC
CDR3: CASSPAPGTGGRGETQYF

J: TRBJ2-3
V: TRBV6-5
size: once
D: TRBD2
DNA: TGTGCCAGCAAATTAGCGGGAGGGATCACAGATACGCAGTATTTT
CDR3: CASKLAGGITDTQYF

J: TRBJ2-7
V: TRBV6-5
size: .
D: TRBD2
DNA: TGTGCCAGCAGGACCGGGACTACCGTTGGGGTGCAGTACTTC
CDR3: CASRTGTTVGVQYF

J: TRBJ2-7
V: TRBV5-6
size: .
D: TRBD1
DNA: TGTGCCAGCAGCCGGGACGGACAGGTTTCCTACGAGCAGTACTTC
CDR3: CASSRDGQVSYEQYF

J: TRBJ1-2
V: TRBV6-5
size: .
D: TRBD1
DNA: TGTGCCAGCAGTTACTCGGGGACAGAATATGGCTACACCTTC
CDR3: CASSYSGTEYGYTF

J: TRBJ2-7
V: TRBV9
size: .
D: .
DNA: TGTGCCAGCAGCCCTGGAGTAACGTACGAGCAGTACTTC
CDR3: CASSPGVTYEQYF

J: TRBJ1-2
V: TRBV2
size: .
D: TRBD1
DNA: TGTGCCAGCAGTGCGACGGGACAGAAGATTTATGGCTACACCTTC
CDR3: CASSATGQKIYGYTF

J: TRBJ2-5
V: TRBV7-6
size: .
D: TRBD2
DNA: TGTGCCAGCAGCTCTTCCGGGACTACTATCCCCCAAGAGACCCAGTACTTC
CDR3: CASSSSGTTIPQETQYF

J: TRBJ1-2
V: TRBV6-5
size: .
D: .
DNA: TGTGCCAGCAGTTACTCTCGGGACCGAGCTCGCGGCTACACCTTC
CDR3: CASSYSRDRARGYTF

J: TRBJ2-1
V: TRBV10-3
size: .
D: .
DNA: TGTGCCATCAGTGAGTTTCAGAAGAGCTCCTACAATGAGCAGTTCTTC
CDR3: CAISEFQKSSYNEQFF

J: TRBJ2-3
V: TRBV10-3
size: .
D: .
DNA: TGTGCCATCAGTGCCAGCACAGATACGCAGTATTTT
CDR3: CAISASTDTQYF

J: TRBJ2-6
V: TRBV4-1
size: .
D: TRBD1
DNA: TGCGCCAGCAGCCAAGTCCAGGGGGCATCTGGGGCCAACGTCCTGACTTTC
CDR3: CASSQVQGASGANVLTF

J: TRBJ2-5
V: TRBV27
size: .
D: .
DNA: TGTGCCAGCAGTTTAATGGGGACTCGGCAAGAGACCCAGTACTTC
CDR3: CASSLMGTRQETQYF

J: TRBJ2-7
V: TRBV30
size: .
D: TRBD1
DNA: TGTGCCTGGACCCCCCGGGACAGCGACTACGAGCAGTACTTC
CDR3: CAWTPRDSDYEQYF

J: TRBJ2-7
V: TRBV9
size: .
D: .
DNA: TGTGCCAGCAGCGTAGGAGTCCCTCCCTACGAGCAGTACTTC
CDR3: CASSVGVPPYEQYF

J: TRBJ2-5
V: TRBV2
size: .
D: .
DNA: TGTGCCAGTGGGGATGTAATGAGCGCGGAGACCCAGTACTTC
CDR3: CASGDVMSAETQYF

J: TRBJ2-3
V: TRBV6-1
size: .
D: .
DNA: TGTGCCAGCAGTGAACATCCGCGGGCAGATACGCAGTATTTT
CDR3: CASSEHPRADTQYF

J: TRBJ2-2
V: TRBV7-9
size: few
D: .
DNA: TGTGCCAGCAGCCAAGAGTGGGCAGGGGAGCTGTTTTTT
CDR3: CASSQEWAGELFF

J: TRBJ2-7
V: TRBV30
size: .
D: TRBD2
DNA: TGTGCCTGGAACCCCCGACTAGCGGGAACCTACGAGCAGTACTTC
CDR3: CAWNPRLAGTYEQYF